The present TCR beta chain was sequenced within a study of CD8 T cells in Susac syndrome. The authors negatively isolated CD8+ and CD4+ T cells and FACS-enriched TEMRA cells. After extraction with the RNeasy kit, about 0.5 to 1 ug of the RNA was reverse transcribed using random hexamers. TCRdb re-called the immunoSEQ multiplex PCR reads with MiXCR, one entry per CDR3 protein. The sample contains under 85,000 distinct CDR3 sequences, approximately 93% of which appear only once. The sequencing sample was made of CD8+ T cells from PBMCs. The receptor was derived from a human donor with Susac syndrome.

DNA for the CDR3: TGCAGCGTCCTCGACCCGATTCAAGGGTATGGCTACACCTTC. As protein: CSVLDPIQGYGYTF. The rearrangement joins TRBV29-1 to TRBJ1-2, with D unresolved. Germline V gene lookup returns CDR1 SQVTM and CDR2 ANQGSEA. The CDR3 has 14 amino acids. Trimming left V 6 bases short and J 5 bases short, with 19 bases between.